Detailed here is one T cell receptor beta chain. What it binds is unknown. TCRdb keeps only in-frame clones here, not all; method: immunoSEQ multiplex PCR. The sample consists of 650,000 to 700,000 clones, roughly 91% of them appearing once. The data belong to a study of shared clonotypes between healthy human individuals. The overall study: The study used three CD4 naive, three CD4 memory, two CD8 naive and one CD8 memory plate per donor. Findings of the study overall: Naive subsets tended to show greater estimated richness than memory subsets. Lower generation probabilities were found for non-shared clonotypes than for those shared by all four donors.

Germline loops: CDR1 SGHTS, CDR2 YDEGEE. The CDR3 length is 13 residues. With V trimmed by 4 bases and J by 10 bases, 4 bases remained unmatched. CD45RO+ cells were combined with CCR7-negative CD45RA+ TemRA cells to form CD8 memory. This chain joins TRBV5-8 and TRBJ2-6; 8 positions match TRBD1. Sequencing used memory CD8+ T cells from PBMCs. Noted subset: CD45RO+ cells pooled with CCR7-negative TemRA cells. This clonotype originated in a man aged 18-30 years in good health. Some clones in this sample may be carry-over from other donors' samples. CDR3 sequence reads: CASSLGQGNVLTF. DNA for the CDR3: TGTGCCAGCAGCCTCGGACAGGGTAACGTCCTGACTTTC.